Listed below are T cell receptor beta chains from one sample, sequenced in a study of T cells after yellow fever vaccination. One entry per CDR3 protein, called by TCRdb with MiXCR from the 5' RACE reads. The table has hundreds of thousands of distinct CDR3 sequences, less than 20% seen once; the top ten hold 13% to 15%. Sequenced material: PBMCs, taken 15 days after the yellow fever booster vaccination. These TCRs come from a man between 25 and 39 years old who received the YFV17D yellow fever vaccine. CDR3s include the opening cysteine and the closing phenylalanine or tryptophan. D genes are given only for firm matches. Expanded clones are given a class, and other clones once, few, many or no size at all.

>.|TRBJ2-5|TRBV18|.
CASSPRGTSFIPETQYF
TGTGCCAGCTCACCACGCGGGACTTCTTTTATCCCGGAGACCCAGTACTTC
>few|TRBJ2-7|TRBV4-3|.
CASSQDNLYSYEQYF
TGCGCCAGCAGCCAAGATAATTTGTACAGCTACGAGCAGTACTTC
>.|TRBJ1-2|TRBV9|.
CASSAPPSANYGYTF
TGTGCCAGCAGCGCCCCTCCTTCAGCTAACTATGGCTACACCTTC
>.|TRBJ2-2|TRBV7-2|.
CASSTARGRGNTGELFF
TGTGCCAGCAGCACGGCCCGGGGACGGGGGAACACCGGGGAGCTGTTTTTT
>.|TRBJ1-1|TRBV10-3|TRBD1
CAIIGQGDTEAFF
TGTGCCATCATCGGACAGGGAGACACTGAAGCTTTCTTT
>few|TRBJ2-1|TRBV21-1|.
CASSKRLAQGVDEQFF
TGTGCCAGCAGCAAAAGGTTGGCACAGGGGGTCGATGAGCAGTTCTTC
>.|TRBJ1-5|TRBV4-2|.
CASSQDLTQGSPDF
TGTGCCAGCAGCCAAGATCTAACCCAGGGGAGCCCGGATTTT
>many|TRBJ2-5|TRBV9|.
CASSPLGGRETQYF
TGTGCCAGCAGCCCTCTCGGGGGCCGGGAGACCCAGTACTTC
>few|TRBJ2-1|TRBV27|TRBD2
CASSTAGTSGTRVWGQFF
TGTGCCAGCAGTACAGCCGGGACTAGCGGGACCAGGGTCTGGGGGCAGTTCTTC
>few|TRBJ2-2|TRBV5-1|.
CASSLVWELNTGELFF
TGCGCCAGCAGCTTGGTTTGGGAGCTAAACACCGGGGAGCTGTTTTTT
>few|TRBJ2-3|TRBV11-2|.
CASSPGPGDTQYF
TGTGCCAGCAGCCCCGGGCCGGGAGATACGCAGTATTTT
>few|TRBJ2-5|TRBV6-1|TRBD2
CASSDILAGEMETQYF
TGTGCCAGCAGTGACATACTAGCGGGGGAAATGGAGACCCAGTACTTC
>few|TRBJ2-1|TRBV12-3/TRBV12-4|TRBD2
CASSLSTSGKMFF
TGTGCCAGCAGTTTATCGACTAGCGGGAAAATGTTCTTC
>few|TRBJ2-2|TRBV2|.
CASSVLGTGELFF
TGTGCCAGCAGTGTACTAGGGACCGGGGAGCTGTTTTTT
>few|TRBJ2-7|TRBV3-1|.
CASSQTAGEKVEQYF
TGTGCCAGCAGCCAAACAGCAGGGGAAAAGGTCGAGCAGTACTTC
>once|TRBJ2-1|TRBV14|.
CASSVRKGDEQFF
TGTGCCAGCAGCGTACGCAAGGGGGATGAGCAGTTCTTC
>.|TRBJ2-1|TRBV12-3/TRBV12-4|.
CASSPAITTYNEQFF
TGTGCCAGCAGCCCAGCGATTACCACCTACAATGAGCAGTTCTTC
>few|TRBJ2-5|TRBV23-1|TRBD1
CARDRGGLETQYF
TGCGCCAGGGACAGGGGAGGACTGGAGACCCAGTACTTC
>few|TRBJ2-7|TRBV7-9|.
CASSLDGTSYEQYF
TGTGCCAGCAGCTTAGATGGGACTTCCTACGAGCAGTACTTC
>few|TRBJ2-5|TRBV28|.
CASTLGAEETQYF
TGTGCCAGCACCCTGGGGGCTGAGGAGACCCAGTACTTC
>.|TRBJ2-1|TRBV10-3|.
CAISDSVLSNEQFF
TGTGCCATCAGTGACTCCGTGCTTTCCAATGAGCAGTTCTTC
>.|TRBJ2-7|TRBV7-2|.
CASSPKEGGGGSYEQYF
TGTGCCAGCAGCCCTAAGGAGGGGGGCGGGGGCTCCTACGAGCAGTACTTC
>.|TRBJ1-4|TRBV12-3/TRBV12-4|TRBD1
CASSTGYLKLFF
TGTGCCAGCTCGACAGGGTATCTAAAACTGTTTTTT
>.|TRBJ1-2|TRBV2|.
CATYDWGGYTF
TGTGCCACGTACGACTGGGGGGGCTACACCTTC
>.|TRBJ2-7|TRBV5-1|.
CASSLATKHEQYF
TGCGCCAGCAGCTTGGCCACAAAACACGAGCAGTACTTC
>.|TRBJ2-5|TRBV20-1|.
CSAPRQGSVTQYF
TGCAGTGCTCCCCGGCAGGGTAGTGTGACCCAGTACTTC
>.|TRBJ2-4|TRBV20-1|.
CSTYSSSAKNIQYF
TGCAGTACGTACAGCTCTTCGGCCAAAAACATTCAGTACTTC
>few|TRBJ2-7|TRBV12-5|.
CASGGGSIYEQYF
TGTGCTAGTGGTGGCGGGTCAATCTACGAGCAGTACTTC
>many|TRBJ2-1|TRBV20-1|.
CSARDGGYEQFF
TGCAGTGCTAGAGACGGGGGATATGAGCAGTTCTTC
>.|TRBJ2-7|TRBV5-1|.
CASSRDFDYEQYF
TGCGCCAGCAGCCGGGACTTTGACTACGAGCAGTACTTC
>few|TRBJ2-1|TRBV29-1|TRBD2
CSVVSGGSYNEQFF
TGCAGCGTTGTTAGCGGGGGGTCCTACAATGAGCAGTTCTTC
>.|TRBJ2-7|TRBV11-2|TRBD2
CASSSWTSGSGPSYEQYF
TGTGCCAGCAGCTCCTGGACTAGCGGGAGTGGTCCGTCCTACGAGCAGTACTTC
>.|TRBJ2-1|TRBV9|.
CASSVGDLLFF
TGTGCCAGCAGCGTAGGGGACCTTCTGTTCTTC
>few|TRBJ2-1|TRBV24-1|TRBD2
CATGSSRTSGRLLGNEQFF
TGTGCCACCGGCTCCAGTCGGACTAGCGGGAGATTATTAGGAAATGAGCAGTTCTTC
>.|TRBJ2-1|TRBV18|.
CASSPQRHNEQFF
TGTGCCAGCTCACCACAAAGACACAATGAGCAGTTCTTC
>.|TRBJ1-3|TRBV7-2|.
CASSLVVSGNTIYF
TGTGCCAGCAGCTTAGTTGTCTCTGGAAACACCATATATTTT
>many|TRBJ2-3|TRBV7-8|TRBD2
CASSPRKRDTDTQYF
TGTGCCAGCAGCCCAAGAAAGCGGGACACAGATACGCAGTATTTT
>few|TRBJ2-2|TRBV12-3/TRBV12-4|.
CASTGGDGELFF
TGTGCCAGCACCGGAGGGGACGGGGAGCTGTTTTTT
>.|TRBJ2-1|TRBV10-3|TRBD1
CATAGTGGNEQFF
TGTGCCACTGCCGGGACAGGAGGAAATGAGCAGTTCTTC
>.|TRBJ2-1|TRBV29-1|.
CSVVLLLNEQFF
TGCAGCGTTGTATTGCTCCTCAATGAGCAGTTCTTC
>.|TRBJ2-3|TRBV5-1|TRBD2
CASNLAGVVTDTQYF
TGCGCCAGCAACCTAGCGGGAGTAGTAACAGATACGCAGTATTTT
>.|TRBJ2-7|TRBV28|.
CASSLLPEQYF
TGTGCCAGCAGTTTATTACCCGAGCAGTACTTC
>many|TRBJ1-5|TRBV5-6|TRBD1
CASSRTGDNQPQHF
TGTGCCAGCAGTCGGACAGGGGACAATCAGCCCCAGCATTTT
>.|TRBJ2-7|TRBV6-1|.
CASSPRAGHYEQYF
TGTGCCAGCAGCCCCCGGGCAGGGCACTACGAGCAGTACTTC
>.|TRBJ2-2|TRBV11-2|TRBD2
CASRSLAGAGELFF
TGTGCCAGCAGATCCCTAGCGGGAGCTGGGGAGCTGTTTTTT
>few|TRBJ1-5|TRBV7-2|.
CASSAKVGVYQPQHF
TGTGCCAGCAGTGCCAAGGTGGGGGTTTATCAGCCCCAGCATTTT